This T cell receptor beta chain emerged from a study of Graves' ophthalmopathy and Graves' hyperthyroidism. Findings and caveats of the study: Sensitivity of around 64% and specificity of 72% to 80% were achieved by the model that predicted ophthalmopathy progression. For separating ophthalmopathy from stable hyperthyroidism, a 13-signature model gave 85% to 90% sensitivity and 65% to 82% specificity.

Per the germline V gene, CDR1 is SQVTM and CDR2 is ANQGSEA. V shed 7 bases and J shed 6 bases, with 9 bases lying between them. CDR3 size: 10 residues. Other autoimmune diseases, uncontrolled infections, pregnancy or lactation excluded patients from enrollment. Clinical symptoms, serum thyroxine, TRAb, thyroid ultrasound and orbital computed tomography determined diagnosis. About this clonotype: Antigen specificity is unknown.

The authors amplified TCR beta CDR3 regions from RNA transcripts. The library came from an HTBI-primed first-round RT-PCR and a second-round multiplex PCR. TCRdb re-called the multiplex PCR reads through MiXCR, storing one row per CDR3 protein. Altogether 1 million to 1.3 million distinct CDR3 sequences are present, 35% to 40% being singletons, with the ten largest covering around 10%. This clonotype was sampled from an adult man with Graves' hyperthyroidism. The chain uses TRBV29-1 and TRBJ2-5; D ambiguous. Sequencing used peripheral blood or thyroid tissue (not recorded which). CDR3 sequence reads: CSGSTKTQYF. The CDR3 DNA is TGCAGCGGGAGTACGAAGACCCAGTACTTC.